These 15 T cell receptor beta chains came from one sample sequenced in a study of T cell responses to AZD1222 COVID-19 vaccine. The repertoire was sequenced with immunoSEQ multiplex PCR; TCRdb's copy has only in-frame clones and lacks some. The data hold roughly 180,000 clones, with about 86% observed a single time. Specimen: peripheral blood, collected on day 0 of AZD1222 vaccination. These TCRs come from an adult in good health.

V gene TRBV19 combines with J gene TRBJ1-5; weak D call: TRBD1 (5 bases). The V end lost 4 bases, the J end lost 0 bases, and 16 bases lay between the germline ends. Germline CDR1 is LNHDA and CDR2 is SQIVND (reference sequence). The CDR3 length is 17 residues. As DNA, the CDR3 is TGTGCCAGTAGTACCCAGGGAGCCGGATATAGCAATCAGCCCCAGCATTTT. It specifies CASSTQGAGYSNQPQHF.

V is TRBV12-3 or TRBV12-4 and J is TRBJ2-3, with D hard to call. This CDR3 spans 12 amino acids. Trimming cost V 8 bases and J 4 bases, with 10 bases left between them. CDR3 in amino acids: CASSLPPDTQYF. The DNA for the CDR3 is TGTGCCAGCTCCCTCCCCCCAGATACGCAGTATTTT.

The chain combines TRBV27 with TRBJ2-1, with 10 positions matching TRBD2. This CDR3 contains 14 residues. Germline CDR1 and CDR2: MNHEY and SMNVEV (reference sequence). V shed 6 bases, J shed 6 bases, and the junction held 5 bases outside the gene matches. The CDR3 region has the DNA TGTGCCAGCAGCTTACTAGCGGGATCCAATGAGCAGTTCTTC. Its translation is CASSLLAGSNEQFF.

The J gene is TRBJ1-4, the V gene TRBV6-4; possibly TRBD1 for D (6 bases). CDR3 length equals 14 residues. Trimming took 4 bases from V and 2 from J, leaving 8 bases between them. Germline CDR1 reads MRHNA; CDR2 reads SNTAGT. The chain's CDR3 is CASSATGTNEKLFF. CDR3 sequence (DNA): TGTGCCAGCAGTGCTACAGGGACTAATGAAAAACTGTTTTTT.

The chain employs TRBV9 and TRBJ2-2; 7 bases match TRBD1. This CDR3 spans 16 amino acids. The germline gives CDR1 SGDLS, CDR2 YYNGEE. The V segment lost 4 bases and the J segment 3 bases; nucleotides outside the gene matches: 9. The CDR3 loop is CASSLRTGQDTGELFF. DNA for the CDR3: TGTGCCAGCAGCCTGAGGACCGGACAGGACACCGGGGAGCTGTTTTTT.

The rearrangement links TRBV27 to TRBJ2-7, with TRBD1 matching over 7 bases. The germline V gene has CDR1 MNHEY and CDR2 SMNVEV (reference sequence). Trimming removed 2 bases from V and 3 bases from J; junction bases left unmatched: 4. The CDR3 spans 14 residues. For the CDR3, the DNA is TGTGCCAGCAGTTTAGGGACAGCCCGCTACGAGCAGTACTTC. Protein product: CASSLGTARYEQYF.

The chain carries TRBV25-1 and TRBJ1-5; the match to TRBD1 covers 8 bases. CDR1 is MGHDK, CDR2 SYGVNS, per germline. The CDR3 spans 16 residues. With V trimmed by 1 base and J by 3 bases, 5 bases remained unmatched. The CDR3 sequence is CASSEWQGANNQPQHF. Here the CDR3 DNA reads TGTGCCAGCAGTGAATGGCAGGGGGCTAACAATCAGCCCCAGCATTTT. The full variable domain, its missing parts supplied by reference TRBV25-1 and TRBJ1-5, is EADIYQTPRYLVIGTGKKITLECSQTMGHDKMYWYQQDPGMELHLIHYSYGVNSTEKGDLSSESTVSRIRTEHFPLTLESARPSHTSQYLCASSEWQGANNQPQHFGDGTRLSIL.

Concerning this clone itself: This CDR3 is also generated by other DNA sequences in the sample. The chain is built from TRBV11-2 and TRBJ1-5; 8 bases fit TRBD1. CDR1 is SGHAT, CDR2 FQNNGV, per germline. Germline trimming cut 3 bases from V and 6 bases from J; bases unmatched to any gene: 1. This CDR3 comprises 13 residues. The chain's CDR3 is CASSFDRGQPQHF. The CDR3 DNA is TGTGCCAGCAGCTTTGACAGGGGTCAGCCCCAGCATTTT.

A few counts support this clone. The rearrangement uses TRBV5-4 and TRBJ2-6; D possibly matches TRBD1 or TRBD2 (6 bases each). Germline lookup yields CDR1 SGHNT and CDR2 YYREEE (reference sequence). The length of the CDR3 is 17 residues. V was clipped by 2 bases and J by 2 bases, with 14 bases between them. CDR3 in DNA: TGTGCCAGCAGCTTATCACAGGGAGGAACTGGGGCCAACGTCCTGACTTTC. As protein: CASSLSQGGTGANVLTF. Full variable domain (missing parts from reference TRBV5-4 and TRBJ2-6): ETGVTQSPTHLIKTRGQQVTLRCSSQSGHNTVSWYQQALGQGPQFIFQYYREEENGRGNFPPRFSGLQFPNYSSELNVNALELDDSALYLCASSLSQGGTGANVLTFGAGSRLTVL.

The chain carries TRBV10-3 and TRBJ2-2, with D possibly called TRBD1 or TRBD2 (5 bases each). Trimming cost V 5 bases and J 2 bases, with 15 bases left between them. Germline V gene sequence: CDR1 ENHRY, CDR2 SYGVKD. This CDR3 comprises 16 residues. CDR3: CAISFPGTVNTGELFF. CDR3 in DNA: TGTGCCATCAGTTTCCCCGGGACGGTTAACACCGGGGAGCTGTTTTTT.

This sequence joins TRBV28 and TRBJ1-5; no definite D call. The CDR3 covers 16 residues. Germline V gives CDR1 MDHEN, CDR2 SYDVKM. V was trimmed by 2 bases and J by 1 base, leaving 12 bases between them. The CDR3 loop is CASSLPAAASNQPQHF. Written as DNA, the CDR3 is TGTGCCAGCAGTTTACCGGCTGCCGCGAGCAATCAGCCCCAGCATTTT.

The rearrangement joins TRBV28 to TRBJ1-5; the match to TRBD1 covers 8 bases. Trimming at V came to 6 bases and at J to 8 bases, leaving 9 bases not matched to a gene. The CDR3 contains 14 residues. Per germline, CDR1 MDHEN and CDR2 SYDVKM. CDR3 in DNA: TGTGCCAGCAGAAGACAGGGGCAGTCGGAGCCCCAGCATTTT. Residues: CASRRQGQSEPQHF.

The J gene is TRBJ1-2, the V gene TRBV30; TRBD1 matches 10 bases. Germline values: CDR1 GTSNPN, CDR2 SVGIG (reference sequence). The CDR3 has 17 residues. The J segment lost 7 bases and the V segment lost 4 bases, leaving 18 bases of the junction unmatched. CDR3 sequence reads: CAWITKLVDRGPLGYTF. CDR3 coding DNA: TGTGCCTGGATCACCAAATTGGTTGACAGGGGGCCCCTTGGCTACACCTTC.

This clone appeared once. The rearrangement links TRBV30 to TRBJ2-7; D is possibly TRBD1 (5 bases). This CDR3 spans 13 amino acids. CDR1 and CDR2 from the germline V gene are GTSNPN and SVGIG (reference sequence). V lost 4 bases and J lost 0, with 10 bases in between. In nucleotides, the CDR3 is TGTGCCTGGACGTCAGGGCCCTCCTACGAGCAGTACTTC. Translating it yields CAWTSGPSYEQYF.

The chain employs TRBV28 and TRBJ1-2; 8 nucleotides agree with TRBD1. Germline CDR1 is MDHEN and CDR2 is SYDVKM. J lost 1 base, V lost 5 bases, and 9 bases had no gene match. This CDR3 is built from 16 residues. CDR3 in amino acids: CASSIHTGGHNYGYTF. Here the CDR3 DNA reads TGTGCCAGCAGTATTCACACAGGGGGGCATAACTATGGCTACACCTTC.